Each of the 30 T cell receptor beta chains below was sequenced from the same sample in a study of siplizumab effects on memory and regulatory T cells (dated by TCRdb to the late 2010s). The library was built by means of the immunoSEQ multiplex PCR assay. The table was pulled from immuneACCESS by TCRdb, which kept in-frame rearrangements only. Such tables lose some clones; where checked, under half of the loss comes from unresolved V genes, and the rest has no known cause. The table for this sample lists about 46,000 clones; about 93% of them were counted only once. The ten largest clones represent roughly a sixth of the sample. The sequenced sample consisted of CD8+ T cells sorted from blood. The receptors were sampled from a human donor in good health.

This chain connects TRBV10-3 to TRBJ2-5, with D possibly matching TRBD2 (6 bases). V shed 8 bases and J shed 1 base, with 17 bases lying between them. The CDR3 spans 15 residues. Germline CDR1 is ENHRY and CDR2 is SYGVKD. The chain's CDR3 is CAIGVGRGLQETQYF. Written as DNA, the CDR3 is TGTGCCATCGGGGTGGGGCGGGGTCTCCAAGAGACCCAGTACTTC.

The V call is TRBV7-6, the J call TRBJ2-1; D is unclear. This CDR3 comprises 15 residues. Trimming took off 1 base at V and 3 bases at J, with 10 bases between the two ends. CDR1 is SGHVS, CDR2 FNYEAQ, per germline. CDR3 sequence (DNA): TGTGCCAGCAGCTTAGTGTGGGCGGACTACAATGAGCAGTTCTTC. This sequence encodes CASSLVWADYNEQFF.

The chain is built from TRBV7-6 and TRBJ2-7; 9 bases match TRBD2. Germline V lookup: CDR1 SGHVS, CDR2 FNYEAQ. This CDR3 has 18 residues. Trimming cost V 1 base and J 0 bases; bases outside gene matches: 10. CDR3 amino acids: CASSLELAGGGNSYEQYF. In nucleotides, the CDR3 is TGTGCCAGCAGCTTAGAACTGGCGGGAGGGGGCAACTCCTACGAGCAGTACTTC.

With respect to this clone: Other DNA sequences in the same sample also yield this CDR3. V gene TRBV15 combines with J gene TRBJ2-1; tentatively, D is TRBD2 (6 bases). The germline CDR1 and CDR2 sequences are LNHNV and YYDKDF (reference sequence). Trimming took 5 bases from V and 5 from J, leaving 13 bases between them. The CDR3 is 14 amino acids. The CDR3 here is CATSRGTGDNEQFF. CDR3 DNA: TGTGCCACCAGCCGCGGGACTGGTGACAATGAGCAGTTCTTC.

The sample holds one count of this clone. The chain carries TRBV19 and TRBJ2-1, with D tentatively TRBD1 (6 bases). From germline, CDR1 is LNHDA and CDR2 SQIVND (reference sequence). Trimming pared 5 bases from V and 7 bases from J, leaving 9 bases between. The CDR3 spans 12 residues. CDR3 sequence: CASSETGNEQFF. The CDR3 nucleotides are TGTGCCAGTAGTGAGACAGGAAATGAGCAGTTCTTC.

V usage is TRBV4-1 and J usage is TRBJ1-2; possible D gene TRBD1, 6 bases. Deletions cut 1 base from V and 1 base from J, with 16 bases between. Germline V CDR1 and CDR2: MGHRA, YSYEKL. The CDR3 length is 17 residues. CDR3 bases: TGCGCCAGCAGCCAAGCCGCGAACCTCAGGGGTAACTATGGCTACACCTTC. Translation: CASSQAANLRGNYGYTF.

The rearrangement links TRBV7-6 to TRBJ2-7, with TRBD2 matching 10 bases. The trim removed 4 bases at V and 6 bases at J, leaving 9 bases unmatched. The V gene's germline CDR1 is SGHVS and CDR2 FNYEAQ. The CDR3 is 15 residues long. The CDR3 protein is CASSSLAGEEGEQYF. CDR3 coding DNA: TGTGCCAGCAGCTCCCTAGCGGGAGAGGAGGGCGAGCAGTACTTC.

The gene calls are TRBV28 and TRBJ2-3, with no clear D. The length of the CDR3 is 11 residues. The germline V gene has CDR1 MDHEN and CDR2 SYDVKM. V lost 1 base to trimming and J lost 6 bases, with 2 bases between them. DNA of the CDR3: TGTGCCAGCAGTTTATTGGATACGCAGTATTTT. It specifies CASSLLDTQYF.

The V call is TRBV25-1, the J call TRBJ2-1; 9 nucleotides agree with TRBD1. The CDR3 spans 16 residues. Per germline, CDR1 MGHDK and CDR2 SYGVNS. The ends lost 0 bases at V and 5 bases at J; junction bases unmatched: 5. The CDR3 nucleotides read TGTGCCAGCAGTGAATACTGGGACAGGGAGGACAATGAGCAGTTCTTC. Its protein is CASSEYWDREDNEQFF.

The V gene is TRBV7-3, the J gene TRBJ2-1; 9 bases are a match to TRBD2. The V gene's germline CDR1 is SGHTA and CDR2 FQGTGA. This CDR3 has 15 residues. Trimming cost V 3 bases and J 8 bases; bases outside gene matches: 8. CDR3 DNA: TGTGCCAGCAGCTTCCAAGGACTAGCGCGCGATGAGCAGTTCTTC. Translated, it gives CASSFQGLARDEQFF.

The V and J genes are TRBV5-1 and TRBJ2-1, with unresolved D. Germline CDR1 and CDR2: SGHRS and YFSETQ. Trimming left V 5 bases short and J 0 bases short, with 18 bases between. The CDR3 length is 17 residues. Written as DNA, the CDR3 is TGCGCCAGCAGGCTCCATCTTGAGGCAAACTCCTACAATGAGCAGTTCTTC. Its translation is CASRLHLEANSYNEQFF. Together with reference TRBV5-1 and TRBJ2-1, the CDR3 gives the full variable domain: KAGVTQTPRYLIKTRGQQVTLSCSPISGHRSVSWYQQTPGQGLQFLFEYFSETQRNKGNFPGRFSGRQFSNSRSEMNVSTLELGDSALYLCASRLHLEANSYNEQFFGPGTRLTVL.

This clone has only one observation. The rearrangement links TRBV27 to TRBJ2-7, with D maybe TRBD2 (6 bases). CDR3 length: 15 residues. With 0 bases removed from V and 2 bases from J, the gap between germline ends came to 11 bases. Germline lookup yields CDR1 MNHEY and CDR2 SMNVEV (reference sequence). The CDR3 loop is CASSLSLAGTYEQYF. The CDR3 DNA sequence: TGTGCCAGCAGTTTATCCCTTGCGGGAACCTACGAGCAGTACTTC.

This chain links TRBV29-1 with TRBJ2-1; 8 bases are a match to TRBD2. Trimming took 4 bases from V and 10 from J; bases not matched to a gene: 12. CDR1 and CDR2 from the germline V gene are SQVTM and ANQGSEA. The CDR3 runs 14 residues. The CDR3 DNA reads TGCAGCGTTGCTCTAATCGGACTAGCTTTGGAGCAGTTCTTC. Amino acids: CSVALIGLALEQFF.

The chain uses TRBV9 and TRBJ1-1; TRBD1 is a possible D gene (6 bases). The V end lost 6 bases, the J end lost 1 base, and 13 bases lay between the germline ends. The CDR3 is made up of 14 amino acids. The V gene's germline CDR1 is SGDLS and CDR2 YYNGEE. The CDR3 sequence: CASNRGQSNTEAFF. DNA for the CDR3: TGTGCCAGCAACCGCGGACAGTCGAACACTGAAGCTTTCTTT.

J is TRBJ2-7 and V is TRBV19; 7 bases fit TRBD1. There are 15 residues in the CDR3. After removal of 4 bases from V and 3 bases from J, the junction contained 9 bases not matched to a gene. Germline V lookup: CDR1 LNHDA, CDR2 SQIVND (reference sequence). The CDR3 DNA reads as TGTGCCAGTAGTAGAGACAGGGATACGAACTACGAGCAGTACTTC. It codes for CASSRDRDTNYEQYF.

The chain carries TRBV2 and TRBJ2-2, with D possibly being TRBD1 (7 bases). The CDR3 runs to 15 residues. V was trimmed by 6 bases and J by 5 bases, leaving 16 bases between them. Germline V lookup: CDR1 SNHLY, CDR2 FYNNEI. In DNA, the CDR3 is TGTGCCAGCAGGCCTAGGGGGCGGGAAACCGGGGAGCTGTTTTTT. Translation gives CASRPRGRETGELFF. Filled out from reference TRBV2 and TRBJ2-2, the complete variable domain reads EPEVTQTPSHQVTQMGQEVILRCVPISNHLYFYWYRQILGQKVEFLVSFYNNEISEKSEIFDDQFSVERPDGSNFTLKIRSTKLEDSAMYFCASRPRGRETGELFFGEGSRLTVL.

The chain joins TRBV10-1 to TRBJ2-5, with D unresolved. Trimming stripped 3 bases from V and 3 bases from J, with 8 bases between. The CDR3 is 13 residues long. Looked up from germline, CDR1 is WNHNN and CDR2 is SYGVQD (reference sequence). CDR3 nucleotides: TGCGCCAGCAGTGACCCGGGTGAAGAGACCCAGTACTTC. It specifies CASSDPGEETQYF.

The V and J genes are TRBV27 and TRBJ2-5; D uncertain. The CDR3 loop spans 12 amino acids. Germline V gene lookup returns CDR1 MNHEY and CDR2 SMNVEV (reference sequence). Between the trimmed V and J ends, which lost 6 bases and 5 bases, there was a span of 10 bases. The CDR3 bases are TGTGCCAGCAGAGGCCCCAGGGAGACCCAGTACTTC. Its translation is CASRGPRETQYF.

This clone showed up just once. This CDR3 is CASGGPSGINTGELFF. For the CDR3, the DNA is TGTGCTAGTGGTGGGCCTAGCGGGATTAACACCGGGGAGCTGTTTTTT. The chain recombines TRBV12-5 with TRBJ2-2, with 9 nucleotides matching TRBD2. The CDR3 is made up of 16 amino acids. After removal of 5 bases from V and 2 bases from J, the junction contained 6 bases not matched to a gene. Germline assignment: CDR1 LGHNT and CDR2 FRNRAP.

The rearrangement links TRBV6-1 to TRBJ2-1; 8 positions match TRBD1. Germline V gene data show CDR1 as MNHNS and CDR2 as SASEGT. The J segment lost 7 bases and the V segment lost 7 bases, leaving 9 bases of the junction unmatched. CDR3 length: 14 residues. The CDR3, as DNA: TGTGCCAGCACAGGGGCAGGGGACAGGAATGAGCAGTTCTTC. Protein sequence: CASTGAGDRNEQFF.

The chain has TRBV28 and TRBJ1-5; D unclear. Trimming took off 10 bases at V and 2 bases at J, with 15 bases between the two ends. The CDR3 is made up of 14 amino acids. Germline CDR1 MDHEN, CDR2 SYDVKM. This CDR3 is CATVVSFRNQPQHF. The CDR3 DNA is TGTGCCACCGTGGTTAGTTTTCGCAATCAGCCCCAGCATTTT.

The chain combines TRBV27 with TRBJ2-1; perhaps TRBD2 as D (6 bases). Germline V gene lookup returns CDR1 MNHEY and CDR2 SMNVEV (reference sequence). Trimming shortened V by 3 bases and J by 6 bases, and 12 bases separated the two germline ends. CDR3 length: 14 residues. CDR3 region: CASSFQGGVNEQFF. DNA of the CDR3: TGTGCCAGCAGTTTTCAGGGCGGGGTCAATGAGCAGTTCTTC.

The chain couples TRBV6-6 to TRBJ1-5; D perhaps matches TRBD1 (5 bases). The CDR3 covers 14 residues. Germline CDR1 MNHNY, CDR2 SVGAGI (reference sequence). V was trimmed by 2 bases and J by 6 bases, leaving 11 bases between them. The DNA of the CDR3 is TGTGCCAGCAGTTACCCGGGGACGGTTCAGCCCCAGCATTTT. It yields the protein CASSYPGTVQPQHF.

CDR3 sequence reads: CASRPTTVNEQFF. DNA for the CDR3: TGTGCCAGCAGACCTACCACGGTCAATGAGCAGTTCTTC. The rearrangement links TRBV6-5 to TRBJ2-1, with D unclear. Trimming left V 6 bases short and J 6 bases short, with 12 bases between. This CDR3 has 13 residues. Germline V CDR1 and CDR2: MNHEY, SVGAGI.

J is TRBJ2-2 and V is TRBV9, with 9 bases aligning to TRBD2. Trimming at V came to 3 bases and at J to 0 bases, leaving 9 bases not matched to a gene. Germline V gene data show CDR1 as SGDLS and CDR2 as YYNGEE. The CDR3 has 18 residues. CDR3 sequence: CASSAEGLAGANTGELFF. The CDR3 nucleotides read TGTGCCAGCAGCGCTGAGGGTTTAGCGGGAGCGAACACCGGGGAGCTGTTTTTT.

This sequence joins TRBV5-8 and TRBJ1-4; D is unclear. There are 14 residues in the CDR3. Trimming took 3 bases from V and 8 from J, leaving 14 bases between them. CDR1 and CDR2 from the germline V gene are SGHTS and YDEGEE. The CDR3 loop is CASSYGTPGEKLFF. CDR3 sequence (DNA): TGTGCCAGCAGCTATGGCACCCCGGGGGAAAAACTGTTTTTT.

This chain connects TRBV29-1 to TRBJ2-7; TRBD2 matches at 8 bases. J lost 3 bases, V lost 1 base, and 8 bases had no gene match. Germline CDR1 reads SQVTM; CDR2 reads ANQGSEA. This CDR3 contains 15 residues. CDR3 nucleotide sequence: TGCAGCGTTGAAGTGGACCGGGAGGGCCGCTACGAGCAGTACTTC. This sequence encodes CSVEVDREGRYEQYF.

V is TRBV6-5 and J is TRBJ1-1; D perhaps matches TRBD1 (5 bases). With 5 bases removed from V and 8 bases from J, the gap between germline ends came to 15 bases. Germline loops: CDR1 MNHEY, CDR2 SVGAGI. The CDR3 runs to 13 residues. This CDR3 is CASSMSVDREAFF. The CDR3 DNA follows: TGTGCCAGCAGTATGAGTGTAGACAGAGAAGCTTTCTTT.

This chain connects TRBV6-1 to TRBJ2-1; D gene ambiguous. CDR1 MNHNS and CDR2 SASEGT come from the germline V gene. The ends were cut back, 2 bases at V and 8 bases at J, with 13 bases in the middle. The CDR3 has 14 amino acids. The CDR3 DNA sequence: TGTGCCAGCAGTGAATCGGAAGGGTACGATGAGCAGTTCTTC. This encodes CASSESEGYDEQFF.

The chain joins TRBV4-1 to TRBJ1-2; D may be TRBD1 (6 bases). Germline lookup yields CDR1 MGHRA and CDR2 YSYEKL. Trimming took off 1 base at V and 2 bases at J, with 11 bases between the two ends. The CDR3 covers 15 residues. In DNA, the CDR3 is TGCGCCAGCAGCCAAGTGACAGGACTAAACTATGGCTACACCTTC. Amino acid sequence: CASSQVTGLNYGYTF.